The 13 T cell receptor beta chains given below trace back to one sample, sequenced in a study of cytomegalovirus exposure and HLA in healthy donors. The primer mix had 60 Vbeta and 13 Jbeta primers. Only in-frame clones appear in the TCRdb table, and some are missing; sequencing was by immunoSEQ multiplex PCR. The data show 160,000 or so clones, around three quarters seen once. Sequenced input: PBMCs. These TCRs come from a man aged 40-55 years in good health and CMV-seronegative.

This chain connects TRBV29-1 to TRBJ1-4, with 7 nucleotides matching TRBD1. Germline CDR1 SQVTM, CDR2 ANQGSEA. The CDR3 consists of 14 residues. With V trimmed by 2 bases and J by 7 bases, 7 bases remained unmatched. Here the CDR3 reads CSVELGQIGEKLFF. CDR3 sequence (DNA): TGCAGCGTTGAACTGGGACAGATTGGTGAAAAACTGTTTTTT.

The chain employs TRBV5-1 and TRBJ1-1, with 10 positions matching TRBD1. Germline assignment: CDR1 SGHRS and CDR2 YFSETQ. Germline trimming cut 3 bases from V and 6 bases from J; bases unmatched to any gene: 14. The CDR3 sequence is 17 residues long. The CDR3 loop reads CASSSPPGQGLGAEAFF. The CDR3 DNA sequence: TGCGCCAGCAGCTCCCCCCCGGGACAGGGGTTAGGAGCTGAAGCTTTCTTT. The full variable domain, rest sourced from reference TRBV5-1 and TRBJ1-1, is KAGVTQTPRYLIKTRGQQVTLSCSPISGHRSVSWYQQTPGQGLQFLFEYFSETQRNKGNFPGRFSGRQFSNSRSEMNVSTLELGDSALYLCASSSPPGQGLGAEAFFGQGTRLTVV.

V gene TRBV7-6 combines with J gene TRBJ2-2, with 9 bases aligning to TRBD1. CDR3 size: 18 residues. V trimming: 1 base; J trimming: 0 bases; junction bases outside the gene matches: 6. Germline CDR1 reads SGHVS; CDR2 reads FNYEAQ. Here the CDR3 DNA reads TGTGCCAGCAGCTTAGACAGGGGGCTAGCGACGAACACCGGGGAGCTGTTTTTT. Residues: CASSLDRGLATNTGELFF.

The chain links TRBV11-2 to TRBJ1-2; tentatively, D is TRBD1 (5 bases). The length of the CDR3 is 14 residues. The germline gives CDR1 SGHAT, CDR2 FQNNGV. Trimming removed 1 base from V and 4 bases from J, with 10 bases in between. DNA for the CDR3: TGTGCCAGCAGCTTAGCAGGGTTCAGCTATGGCTACACCTTC. Protein: CASSLAGFSYGYTF.

The rearrangement links TRBV6-5 to TRBJ1-3, with unresolved D. The CDR3 extends over 15 amino acids. The V and J ends lost 0 bases and 0 bases respectively, with 6 bases between them. Germline values: CDR1 MNHEY, CDR2 SVGAGI. The CDR3 DNA reads TGTGCCAGCAGTTACTCGTACAGCTCTGGAAACACCATATATTTT. Translating gives CASSYSYSSGNTIYF.

In DNA, the CDR3 is TGTGCCAGCAGTTTCCAGGGGACAGGGGCTTTCTTCTTC. It yields the protein CASSFQGTGAFFF. The chain employs TRBV27 and TRBJ2-1, with 10 bases fitting TRBD1. CDR3 length: 13 amino acids. The germline V gene encodes CDR1 MNHEY and CDR2 SMNVEV (reference sequence). V dropped 3 bases and J dropped 16; count of bases not matched to a gene: 9.

Only one count was recorded for this clone. V and J are TRBV25-1 and TRBJ1-5; D gene uncertain. Trimming removed 4 bases from V and 9 bases from J, with 13 bases in between. Per the germline V gene, CDR1 is MGHDK and CDR2 is SYGVNS. This CDR3 comprises 13 residues. The CDR3 nucleotides are TGTGCCAGCAGTGCCAGACTAGCGGGGCCCCAGCATTTT. Translating gives CASSARLAGPQHF.

The chain employs TRBV30 and TRBJ1-5; 7 bases match TRBD1. Germline lookup yields CDR1 GTSNPN and CDR2 SVGIG (reference sequence). V lost 2 bases, J lost 2 bases, and 6 bases stayed unmatched. The CDR3 extends over 15 amino acids. CDR3 residues: CAWSTGQLGNQPQHF. CDR3 coding DNA: TGTGCCTGGAGTACGGGACAGCTAGGCAATCAGCCCCAGCATTTT.

This chain joins TRBV9 and TRBJ1-2; TRBD1 agrees at 12 bases. With 5 bases clipped from V and 8 bases from J, the junction kept 10 bases outside the gene matches. The CDR3 contains 15 residues. Germline V gene sequence: CDR1 SGDLS, CDR2 YYNGEE. The CDR3 nucleotides are TGTGCCAGCAGGCCCTTGGGACAGGGGGCTGGAGGCTACACCTTC. Translated: CASRPLGQGAGGYTF.

This clone was detected once. The same CDR3 also results from other DNA sequences found in this sample. The rearrangement joins TRBV7-6 to TRBJ2-7, with TRBD1 matching 7 bases. Germline V lookup: CDR1 SGHVS, CDR2 FNYEAQ. CDR3 length: 15 residues. The ends lost 0 bases at V and 2 bases at J; junction bases unmatched: 4. The CDR3 is CASSLAQGVPYEQYF. The CDR3 bases are TGTGCCAGCAGCTTAGCGCAGGGGGTTCCCTACGAGCAGTACTTC.

V gene TRBV5-6 combines with J gene TRBJ1-5; 8 bases line up with TRBD1. The CDR3 totals 14 residues. V lost 3 bases and J lost 3; bases outside the gene matches: 2. Per germline, CDR1 SGHDT and CDR2 YYEEEE. CDR3 in DNA: TGTGCCAGCAGCTCGGACAGGGTCAATCAGCCCCAGCATTTT. Translating gives CASSSDRVNQPQHF.

The chain is built from TRBV19 and TRBJ1-3, with 11 bases that match TRBD1. With 5 bases clipped from V and 4 bases from J, the junction kept 10 bases outside the gene matches. The CDR3 is 17 amino acids. Germline values: CDR1 LNHDA, CDR2 SQIVND (reference sequence). The CDR3 DNA is TGTGCCAGTAGTGCCTTATCGGGACAGGGGGACGGAAACACCATATATTTT. It codes for CASSALSGQGDGNTIYF.

Details on this clone: The sample holds other DNA sequences that translate to the same CDR3. This chain connects TRBV4-1 to TRBJ2-5; 9 nucleotides align to TRBD1. This CDR3 has 16 residues. Trimming at V came to 4 bases and at J to 3 bases, leaving 9 bases not matched to a gene. Germline V gene data show CDR1 as MGHRA and CDR2 as YSYEKL. CDR3 sequence reads: CASSRMTGGGEETQYF. CDR3 nucleotides: TGCGCCAGCAGCCGAATGACAGGGGGAGGAGAAGAGACCCAGTACTTC.